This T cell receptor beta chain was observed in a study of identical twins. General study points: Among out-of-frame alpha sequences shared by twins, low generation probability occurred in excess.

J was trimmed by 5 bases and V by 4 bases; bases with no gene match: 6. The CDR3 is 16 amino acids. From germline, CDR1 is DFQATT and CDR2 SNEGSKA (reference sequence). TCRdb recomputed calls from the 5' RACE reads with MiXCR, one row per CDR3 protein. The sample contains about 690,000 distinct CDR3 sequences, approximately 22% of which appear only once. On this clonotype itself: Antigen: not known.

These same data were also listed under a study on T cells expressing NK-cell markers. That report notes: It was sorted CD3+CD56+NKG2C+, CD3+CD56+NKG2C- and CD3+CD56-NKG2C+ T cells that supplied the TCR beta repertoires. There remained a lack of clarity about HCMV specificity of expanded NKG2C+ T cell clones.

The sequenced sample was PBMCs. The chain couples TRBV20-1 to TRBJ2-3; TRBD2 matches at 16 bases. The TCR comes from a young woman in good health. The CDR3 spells CSAIGTSGREGDTQYF. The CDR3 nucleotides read TGCAGTGCTATTGGGACTAGCGGGAGGGAAGGAGATACGCAGTATTTT.